Described below is a single T cell receptor (beta chain) sequence and its context. Single viable CD3+CD4+CD8-CD45RO+ cells were sorted as the memory CD4+ T cells. The repertoire was sequenced with immunoSEQ multiplex PCR; TCRdb's copy has only in-frame clones and lacks some. This table holds about 27,000 clones, about 81% found once. Per germline, CDR1 SGHRS and CDR2 YFSETQ. Trimming pared 4 bases from V and 5 bases from J, leaving 12 bases between. The CDR3 extends over 14 amino acids. The data derive from a study of memory CD4+ T cells and cytomegalovirus serostatus. The J gene is TRBJ2-2, the V gene TRBV5-1; D is possibly TRBD1 (6 bases). The source material was memory CD4+ T cells from blood. The clonotype was recovered from an adult in good health and CMV-seronegative. The CDR3 here is CASSPRTETGELFF. The CDR3 DNA sequence: TGCGCCAGCAGCCCGCGGACAGAGACCGGGGAGCTGTTTTTT.